The 10 T cell receptor beta chains reported below all come from one sample, sequenced in a study of OX40 agonist ivuxolimab in advanced cancers. TCRdb's table, derived via immunoSEQ multiplex PCR, lists solely in-frame clones and lacks some. The table records about 70,000 clones, around nine tenths of them present only once. This sample comprised CD4+ or CD8+ T cells sorted from blood, obtained in a trial of the OX40 agonist ivuxolimab. The receptors were sampled from an adult with an advanced solid tumor such as melanoma, head and neck, liver or kidney cancer.

The chain recombines TRBV6-5 with TRBJ2-3, with TRBD2 as a possible D gene (5 bases). CDR1 and CDR2 from the germline V gene are MNHEY and SVGAGI. V lost 2 bases and J 0 bases, leaving 9 bases between the germline ends. This CDR3 is built from 15 residues. CDR3 in DNA: TGTGCCAGCAGTTACGAGGGCGCGAGCACAGATACGCAGTATTTT. Translation gives CASSYEGASTDTQYF.

Concerning this clone: The same CDR3 can be traced to other DNA sequences in this sample. J is TRBJ2-7 and V is TRBV27; D remains ambiguous. V was shortened by 0 bases and J by 1 base, with 7 bases between the two germline ends. Germline CDR1 MNHEY, CDR2 SMNVEV (reference sequence). The CDR3 contains 14 residues. The CDR3 coding sequence is TGTGCCAGCAGTTTATCCGGTGTGTCCTACGAGCAGTACTTC. Translation gives CASSLSGVSYEQYF.

The chain uses TRBV19 and TRBJ2-7, with unresolved D. Germline values: CDR1 LNHDA, CDR2 SQIVND (reference sequence). V lost 2 bases and J 4 bases, leaving 9 bases between the germline ends. The CDR3 spans 13 residues. The CDR3 nucleotides are TGTGCCAGTAGTATAACCTATAATTACGAGCAGTACTTC. Residues: CASSITYNYEQYF. Full variable domain (rest looked up from reference TRBV19 and TRBJ2-7): DGGITQSPKYLFRKEGQNVTLSCEQNLNHDAMYWYRQDPGQGLRLIYYSQIVNDFQKGDIAEGYSVSREKKESFPLTVTSAQKNPTAFYLCASSITYNYEQYFGPGTRLTVT.

The genes are TRBV29-1 and TRBJ2-1; 9 bases are shared with TRBD1. Trimming removed 6 bases from V and 3 bases from J; junction bases left unmatched: 0. There are 12 residues in the CDR3. CDR1 is SQVTM, CDR2 ANQGSEA, per germline. The CDR3 sequence: CSVTGGYNEQFF. CDR3 sequence (DNA): TGCAGCGTGACAGGGGGCTACAATGAGCAGTTCTTC.

The chain couples TRBV14 to TRBJ1-2; D might be TRBD1 (5 bases). Between the trimmed V and J ends, which lost 5 bases and 2 bases, there was a span of 21 bases. The CDR3 contains 17 residues. Germline V CDR1 and CDR2: SGHDN, FVKESK. CDR3 residues: CASSIRDGTLGNYGYTF. CDR3 DNA sequence: TGTGCCAGCAGCATTCGGGACGGGACCCTCGGGAACTATGGCTACACCTTC. The full variable domain, in which reference TRBV14 and TRBJ1-2 provide the parts outside the CDR3, is EAGVTQFPSHSVIEKGQTVTLRCDPISGHDNLYWYRRVMGKEIKFLLHFVKESKQDESGMPNNRFLAERTGGTYSTLKVQPAELEDSGVYFCASSIRDGTLGNYGYTFGSGTRLTVV.

This chain uses TRBV6-5 with TRBJ2-5; perhaps TRBD2 as D (5 bases). The CDR3 length is 14 residues. The V and J ends lost 2 bases and 5 bases respectively, with 12 bases between them. Germline lookup yields CDR1 MNHEY and CDR2 SVGAGI. CDR3 sequence reads: CASSYGGGRETQYF. CDR3 DNA: TGTGCCAGCAGTTACGGCGGAGGCCGGGAGACCCAGTACTTC.

The gene calls are TRBV2 and TRBJ2-1; D may correspond to TRBD1 or TRBD2 (6 bases each). The CDR3 covers 14 residues. V was clipped by 6 bases and J by 7 bases, with 16 bases between them. Germline assignment: CDR1 SNHLY and CDR2 FYNNEI. The CDR3 spells CASSPYRGRNEQFF. CDR3 nucleotide sequence: TGTGCCAGCAGCCCCTACCGGGGGCGAAATGAGCAGTTCTTC.

The chain employs TRBV27 and TRBJ2-7, with D unclear. CDR3 length: 13 amino acids. V was cut by 2 bases and J by 5 bases, with 10 bases left in between. Germline CDR1 reads MNHEY; CDR2 reads SMNVEV (reference sequence). The CDR3 reads CASSLLTPDEQYF. In DNA form, the CDR3 reads TGTGCCAGCAGTTTACTGACGCCCGACGAGCAGTACTTC.

This chain links TRBV30 with TRBJ2-2, with D maybe TRBD2 (6 bases). The V end lost 2 bases, the J end lost 3 bases, and 10 bases lay between the germline ends. Germline CDR1 and CDR2: GTSNPN and SVGIG (reference sequence). This CDR3 region has 14 residues. This CDR3 reads CAWSTAGYTGELFF. The CDR3 DNA reads TGTGCCTGGAGTACCGCGGGGTACACCGGGGAGCTGTTTTTT.

This clone appeared a single time. This sequence joins TRBV7-8 and TRBJ2-7; D remains unclear. Trimming shortened V by 1 base and J by 5 bases, and 15 bases separated the two germline ends. CDR3 length equals 15 residues. The germline gives CDR1 SGHVS, CDR2 FQNEAQ. CDR3 residues: CASSLGPWVGDEQYF. DNA of the CDR3: TGTGCCAGCAGCTTAGGTCCTTGGGTCGGCGACGAGCAGTACTTC.